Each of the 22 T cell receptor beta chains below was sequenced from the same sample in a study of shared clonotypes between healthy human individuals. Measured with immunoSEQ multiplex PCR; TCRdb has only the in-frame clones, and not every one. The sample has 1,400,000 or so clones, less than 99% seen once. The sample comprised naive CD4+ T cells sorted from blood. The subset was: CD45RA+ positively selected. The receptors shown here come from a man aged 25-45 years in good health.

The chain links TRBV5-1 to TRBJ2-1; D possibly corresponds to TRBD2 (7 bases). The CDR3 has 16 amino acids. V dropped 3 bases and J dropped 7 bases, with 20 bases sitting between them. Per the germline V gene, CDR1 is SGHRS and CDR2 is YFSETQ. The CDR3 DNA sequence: TGCGCCAGCAGCTCCTCAGAGGGGGGGCTTTGGAATGAGCAGTTCTTC. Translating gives CASSSSEGGLWNEQFF.

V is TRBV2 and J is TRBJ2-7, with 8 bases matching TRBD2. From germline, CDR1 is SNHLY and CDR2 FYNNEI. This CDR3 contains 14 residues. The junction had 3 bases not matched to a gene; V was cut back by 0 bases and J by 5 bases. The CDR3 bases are TGTGCCAGCAGTGAAGCTAGCGGGATTAACGAGCAGTACTTC. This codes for CASSEASGINEQYF.

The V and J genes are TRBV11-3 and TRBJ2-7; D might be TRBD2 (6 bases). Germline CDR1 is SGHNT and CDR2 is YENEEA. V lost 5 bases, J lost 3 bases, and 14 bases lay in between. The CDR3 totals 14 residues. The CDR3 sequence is CASSIRDLSYEQYF. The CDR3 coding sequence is TGTGCCAGCAGCATAAGGGACTTAAGCTACGAGCAGTACTTC.

CDR3 sequence (DNA): TGTGCCAGCAGTCCCCTGGGCGAACCCTACGAGCAGTACTTC. This encodes CASSPLGEPYEQYF. This chain uses TRBV6-5 with TRBJ2-7; D unresolved. CDR3 length: 14 amino acids. Germline assignment: CDR1 MNHEY and CDR2 SVGAGI. Deletions cut 5 bases from V and 2 bases from J, with 13 bases between.

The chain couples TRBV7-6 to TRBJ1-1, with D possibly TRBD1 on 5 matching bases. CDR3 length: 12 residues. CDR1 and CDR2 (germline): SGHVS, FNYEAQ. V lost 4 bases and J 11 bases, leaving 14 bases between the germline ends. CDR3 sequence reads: CASSSDRGIAFF. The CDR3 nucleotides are TGTGCCAGCAGCTCCGACAGAGGAATTGCTTTCTTT.

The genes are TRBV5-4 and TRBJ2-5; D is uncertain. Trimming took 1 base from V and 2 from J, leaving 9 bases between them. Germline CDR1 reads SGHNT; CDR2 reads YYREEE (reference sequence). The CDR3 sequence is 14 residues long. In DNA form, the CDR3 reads TGTGCCAGCAGCTTGTCGACAAGGCAAGAGACCCAGTACTTC. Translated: CASSLSTRQETQYF. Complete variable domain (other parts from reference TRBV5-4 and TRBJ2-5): ETGVTQSPTHLIKTRGQQVTLRCSSQSGHNTVSWYQQALGQGPQFIFQYYREEENGRGNFPPRFSGLQFPNYSSELNVNALELDDSALYLCASSLSTRQETQYFGPGTRLLVL.

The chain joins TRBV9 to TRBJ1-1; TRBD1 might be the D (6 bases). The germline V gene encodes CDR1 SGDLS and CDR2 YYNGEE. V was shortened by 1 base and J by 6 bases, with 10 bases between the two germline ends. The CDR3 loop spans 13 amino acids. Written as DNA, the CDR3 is TGTGCCAGCAGCGTAACAGGGCAATCTGAAGCTTTCTTT. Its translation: CASSVTGQSEAFF.

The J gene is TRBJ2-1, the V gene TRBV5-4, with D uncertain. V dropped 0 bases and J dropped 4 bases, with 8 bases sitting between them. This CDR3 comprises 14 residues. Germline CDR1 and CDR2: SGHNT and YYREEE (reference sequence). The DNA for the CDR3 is TGTGCCAGCAGCTTGGTTGGCGGATACAATGAGCAGTTCTTC. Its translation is CASSLVGGYNEQFF.

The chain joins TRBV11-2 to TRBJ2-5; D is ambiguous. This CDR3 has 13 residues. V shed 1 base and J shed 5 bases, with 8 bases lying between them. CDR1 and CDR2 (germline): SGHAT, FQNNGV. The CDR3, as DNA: TGTGCCAGCAGCTTAGGACCCCCGGAGACCCAGTACTTC. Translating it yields CASSLGPPETQYF.

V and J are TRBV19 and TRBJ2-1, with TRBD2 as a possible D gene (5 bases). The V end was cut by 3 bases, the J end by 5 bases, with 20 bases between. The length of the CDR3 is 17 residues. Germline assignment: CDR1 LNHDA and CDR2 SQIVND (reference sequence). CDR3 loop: CASSISLSGIRNNEQFF. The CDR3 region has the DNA TGTGCCAGTAGTATCAGTCTGTCGGGAATTAGGAACAATGAGCAGTTCTTC.

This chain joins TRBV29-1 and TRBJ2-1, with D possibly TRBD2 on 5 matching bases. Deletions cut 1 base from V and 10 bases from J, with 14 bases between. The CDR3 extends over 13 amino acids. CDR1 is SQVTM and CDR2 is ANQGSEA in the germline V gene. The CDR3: CSVEVSVQREQFF. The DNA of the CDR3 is TGCAGCGTTGAAGTTAGCGTCCAGCGGGAGCAGTTCTTC.

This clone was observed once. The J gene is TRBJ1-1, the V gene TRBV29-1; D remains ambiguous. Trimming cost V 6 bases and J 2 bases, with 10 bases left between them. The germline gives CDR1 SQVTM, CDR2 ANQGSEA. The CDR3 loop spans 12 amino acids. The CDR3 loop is CSVTSRNTEAFF. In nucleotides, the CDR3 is TGCAGCGTGACTTCGAGAAACACTGAAGCTTTCTTT.

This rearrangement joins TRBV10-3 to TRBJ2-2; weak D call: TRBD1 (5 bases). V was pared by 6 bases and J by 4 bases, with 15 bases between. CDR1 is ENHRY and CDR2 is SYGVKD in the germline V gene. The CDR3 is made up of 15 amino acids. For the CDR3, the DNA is TGTGCCATCAGCGACAGTCAGGAATTCACCGGGGAGCTGTTTTTT. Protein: CAISDSQEFTGELFF.

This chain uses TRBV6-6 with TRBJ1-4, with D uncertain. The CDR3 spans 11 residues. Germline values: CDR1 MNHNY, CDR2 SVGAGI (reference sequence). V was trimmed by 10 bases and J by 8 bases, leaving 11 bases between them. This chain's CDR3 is CATRTREKLFF. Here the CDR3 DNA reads TGTGCCACCCGGACCAGGGAAAAACTGTTTTTT.

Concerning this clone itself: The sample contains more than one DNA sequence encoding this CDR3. The CDR3 nucleotides are TGTGCCAGCAGGGGGACAGGGAGCTCCTACGAGCAGTACTTC. This gives the protein CASRGTGSSYEQYF. This sequence joins TRBV6-5 and TRBJ2-7; 9 bases are shared with TRBD1. Germline CDR1 reads MNHEY; CDR2 reads SVGAGI. The CDR3 extends over 14 amino acids. Germline trimming cut 6 bases from V and 0 bases from J; bases unmatched to any gene: 3.

As DNA, the CDR3 is TGCGCCAGCAGCAGACGACAGGGTGCTACGCAGTATTTT. Its protein product is CASSRRQGATQYF. The chain joins TRBV10-1 to TRBJ2-3; 7 bases are shared with TRBD1. CDR3 size: 13 residues. J gave up 8 bases and V 6 bases, and 8 bases lay outside the gene matches. Germline assignment: CDR1 WNHNN and CDR2 SYGVQD (reference sequence).

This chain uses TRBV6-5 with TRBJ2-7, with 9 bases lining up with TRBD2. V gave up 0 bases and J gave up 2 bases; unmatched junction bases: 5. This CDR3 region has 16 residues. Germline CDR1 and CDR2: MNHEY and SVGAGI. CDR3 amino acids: CASSYSWLAGTYEQYF. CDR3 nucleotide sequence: TGTGCCAGCAGTTACTCGTGGCTAGCGGGGACCTACGAGCAGTACTTC.

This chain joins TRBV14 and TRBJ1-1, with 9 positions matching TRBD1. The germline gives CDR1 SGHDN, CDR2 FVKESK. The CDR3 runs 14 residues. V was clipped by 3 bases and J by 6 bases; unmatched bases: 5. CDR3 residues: CASSQGQGGAEAFF. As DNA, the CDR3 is TGTGCCAGCAGCCAGGGACAGGGTGGCGCTGAAGCTTTCTTT. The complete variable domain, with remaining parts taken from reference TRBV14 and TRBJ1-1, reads EAGVTQFPSHSVIEKGQTVTLRCDPISGHDNLYWYRRVMGKEIKFLLHFVKESKQDESGMPNNRFLAERTGGTYSTLKVQPAELEDSGVYFCASSQGQGGAEAFFGQGTRLTVV.

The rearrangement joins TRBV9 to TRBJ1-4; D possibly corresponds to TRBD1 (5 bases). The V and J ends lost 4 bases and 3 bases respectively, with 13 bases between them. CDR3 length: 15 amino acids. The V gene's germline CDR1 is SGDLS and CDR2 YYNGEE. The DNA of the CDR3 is TGTGCCAGCAGCATTTCAGGGTGGCCTAATGAAAAACTGTTTTTT. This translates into CASSISGWPNEKLFF.

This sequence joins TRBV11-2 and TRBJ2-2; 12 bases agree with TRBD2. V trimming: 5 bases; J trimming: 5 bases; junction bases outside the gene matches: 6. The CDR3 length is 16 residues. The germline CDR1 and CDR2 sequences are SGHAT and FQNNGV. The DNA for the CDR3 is TGTGCCAGCAGCGAACTAGCGGGAGGAAGAACCGGGGAGCTGTTTTTT. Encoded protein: CASSELAGGRTGELFF.

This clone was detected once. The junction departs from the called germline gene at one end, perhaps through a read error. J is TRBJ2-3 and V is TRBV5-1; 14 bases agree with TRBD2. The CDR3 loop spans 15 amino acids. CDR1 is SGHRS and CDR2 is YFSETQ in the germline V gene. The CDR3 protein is CASSSKTGTSGSLNF. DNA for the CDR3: TGCGCCAGCAGCTCGAAAACCGGGACTAGCGGGAGTCTGAATTTT. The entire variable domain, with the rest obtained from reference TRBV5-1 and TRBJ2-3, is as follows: KAGVTQTPRYLIKTRGQQVTLSCSPISGHRSVSWYQQTPGQGLQFLFEYFSETQRNKGNFPGRFSGRQFSNSRSEMNVSTLELGDSALYLCASSSKTGTSGSLNFGPGTRLTVL.

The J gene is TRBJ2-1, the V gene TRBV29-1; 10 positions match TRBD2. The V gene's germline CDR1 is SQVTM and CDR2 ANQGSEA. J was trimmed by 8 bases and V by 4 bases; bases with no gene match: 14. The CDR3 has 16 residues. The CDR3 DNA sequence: TGCAGCGTTGCCCGGACGAGCGGGAGGGCTTTGGATGAGCAGTTCTTC. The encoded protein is CSVARTSGRALDEQFF.